This T cell receptor beta chain derives from a study of blood T cell repertoires in COVID-19. Across the whole study: Specimens from acute and convalescent COVID-19 originated in the United States, Italy and Spain. T cells, B-cell-depleted T cells, or PBMCs provided the cDNA or gDNA that served as material.

The V and J ends lost 5 bases and 0 bases respectively, with 13 bases between them. Germline CDR1 and CDR2: SNHLY and FYNNEI. This CDR3 is 15 amino acids long. Authors' methods: By means of reference gene primer amplification, nucleated cell counts were estimated. Measured with immunoSEQ multiplex PCR; TCRdb has only the in-frame clones, and not every one. The D gene and trimming were derived from the DNA, and the V and J assignments and clone size from that table. The sample contains about 120,000 clones, 81% of which appear only once. The J gene is TRBJ1-1, the V gene TRBV2; D might be TRBD1 (5 bases). The material sequenced was peripheral blood. The receptor was derived from a man in his fifties with acute or convalescent COVID-19. The CDR3 protein is CASSRQPGMNTEAFF. CDR3 coding DNA: TGTGCCAGCAGTCGACAGCCTGGAATGAACACTGAAGCTTTCTTT.